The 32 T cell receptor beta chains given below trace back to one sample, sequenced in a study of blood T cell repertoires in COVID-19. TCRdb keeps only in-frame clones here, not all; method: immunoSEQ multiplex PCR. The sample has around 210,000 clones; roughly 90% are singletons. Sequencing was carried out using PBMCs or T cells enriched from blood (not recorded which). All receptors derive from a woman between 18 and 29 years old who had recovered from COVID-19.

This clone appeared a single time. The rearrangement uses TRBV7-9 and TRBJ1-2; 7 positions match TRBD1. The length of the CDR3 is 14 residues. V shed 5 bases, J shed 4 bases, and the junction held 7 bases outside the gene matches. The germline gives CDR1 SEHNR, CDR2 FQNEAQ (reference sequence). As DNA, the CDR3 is TGTGCCAGCAGCGTAGGAGACAGGGCCTATGGCTACACCTTC. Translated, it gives CASSVGDRAYGYTF.

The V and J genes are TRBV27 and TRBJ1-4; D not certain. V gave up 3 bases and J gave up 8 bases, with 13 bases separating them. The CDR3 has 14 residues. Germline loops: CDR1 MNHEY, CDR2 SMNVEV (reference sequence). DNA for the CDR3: TGTGCCAGCAGTTTTTGGCTTCGGGGAGAAAAACTGTTTTTT. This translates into CASSFWLRGEKLFF.

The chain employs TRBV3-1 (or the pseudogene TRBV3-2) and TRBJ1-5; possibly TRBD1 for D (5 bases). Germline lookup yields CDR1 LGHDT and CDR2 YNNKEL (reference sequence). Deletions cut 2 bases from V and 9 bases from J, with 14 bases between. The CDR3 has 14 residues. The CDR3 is CASSQTRMGGPQHF. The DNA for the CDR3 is TGTGCCAGCAGCCAAACCCGGATGGGGGGGCCCCAGCATTTT.

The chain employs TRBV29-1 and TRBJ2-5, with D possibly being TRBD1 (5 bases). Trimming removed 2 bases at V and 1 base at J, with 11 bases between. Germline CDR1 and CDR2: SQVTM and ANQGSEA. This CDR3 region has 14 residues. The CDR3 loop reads CSVEKYTGQETQYF. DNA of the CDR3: TGCAGCGTTGAAAAATACACAGGCCAAGAGACCCAGTACTTC.

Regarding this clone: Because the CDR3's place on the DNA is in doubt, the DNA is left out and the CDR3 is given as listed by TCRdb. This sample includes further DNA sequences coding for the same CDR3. The CDR3 is CASSSGQGDQPQHF. The V and J genes are TRBV5-1 and TRBJ1-5; the table calls TRBD1, which could not be checked here. In germline, CDR1 is SGHRS, CDR2 YFSETQ. Ends included, the CDR3 has 14 residues.

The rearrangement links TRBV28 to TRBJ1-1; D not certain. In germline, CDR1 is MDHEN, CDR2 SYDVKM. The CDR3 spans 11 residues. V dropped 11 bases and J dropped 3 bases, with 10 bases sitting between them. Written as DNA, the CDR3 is TGTGCCGCGCGAGGGTACACTGAAGCTTTCTTT. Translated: CAARGYTEAFF.

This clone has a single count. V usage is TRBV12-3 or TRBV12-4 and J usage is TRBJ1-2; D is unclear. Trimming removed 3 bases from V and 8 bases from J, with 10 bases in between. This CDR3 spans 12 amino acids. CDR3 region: CASSFLSVGYTF. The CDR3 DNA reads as TGTGCCAGCAGTTTCTTGTCAGTCGGCTACACCTTC.

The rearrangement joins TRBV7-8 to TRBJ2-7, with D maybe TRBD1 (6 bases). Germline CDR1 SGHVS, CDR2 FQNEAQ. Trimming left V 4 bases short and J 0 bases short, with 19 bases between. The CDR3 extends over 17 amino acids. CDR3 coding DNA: TGTGCCAGCAGCTCCCGGCCCGCAGGGGACCGCTCCTACGAGCAGTACTTC. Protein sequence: CASSSRPAGDRSYEQYF.

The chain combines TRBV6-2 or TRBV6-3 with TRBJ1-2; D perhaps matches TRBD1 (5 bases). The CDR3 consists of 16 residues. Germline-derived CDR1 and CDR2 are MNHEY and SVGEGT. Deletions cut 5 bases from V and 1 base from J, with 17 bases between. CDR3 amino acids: CASSPGTWGLNYGYTF. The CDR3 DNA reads TGTGCCAGCAGTCCCGGGACTTGGGGTCTTAACTATGGCTACACCTTC.

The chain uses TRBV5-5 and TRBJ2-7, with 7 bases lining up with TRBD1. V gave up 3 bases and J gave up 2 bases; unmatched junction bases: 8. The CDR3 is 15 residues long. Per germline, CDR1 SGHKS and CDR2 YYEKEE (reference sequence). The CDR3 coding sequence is TGTGCCAGCAGCTCCGGGACAGTACCTCCCTACGAGCAGTACTTC. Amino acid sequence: CASSSGTVPPYEQYF.

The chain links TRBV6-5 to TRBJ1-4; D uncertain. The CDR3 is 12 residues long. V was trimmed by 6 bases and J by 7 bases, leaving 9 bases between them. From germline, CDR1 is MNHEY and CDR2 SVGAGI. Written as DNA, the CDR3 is TGTGCCAGCAGCGATCGGGGTGAAAAACTGTTTTTT. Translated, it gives CASSDRGEKLFF.

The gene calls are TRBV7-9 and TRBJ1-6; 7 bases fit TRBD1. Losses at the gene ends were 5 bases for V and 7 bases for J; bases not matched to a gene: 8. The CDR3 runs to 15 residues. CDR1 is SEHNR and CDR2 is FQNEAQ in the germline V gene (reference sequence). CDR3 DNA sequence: TGTGCCAGCAGCAAAGAAGGGACAGACAATTCACCCCTCCACTTT. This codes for CASSKEGTDNSPLHF.

CDR3: CASSPFRQAGNTIYF. DNA of the CDR3: TGTGCCAGCAGCCCCTTTCGACAGGCGGGAAACACCATATATTTT. This chain connects TRBV5-5 to TRBJ1-3, with D maybe TRBD1 (6 bases). Trimming shortened V by 4 bases and J by 4 bases, and 15 bases separated the two germline ends. The germline V gene encodes CDR1 SGHKS and CDR2 YYEKEE (reference sequence). CDR3 length: 15 residues. Supplemented by reference TRBV5-5 and TRBJ1-3, the full variable domain reads DAGVTQSPTHLIKTRGQQVTLRCSPISGHKSVSWYQQVLGQGPQFIFQYYEKEERGRGNFPDRFSARQFPNYSSELNVNALLLGDSALYLCASSPFRQAGNTIYFGEGSWLTVV.

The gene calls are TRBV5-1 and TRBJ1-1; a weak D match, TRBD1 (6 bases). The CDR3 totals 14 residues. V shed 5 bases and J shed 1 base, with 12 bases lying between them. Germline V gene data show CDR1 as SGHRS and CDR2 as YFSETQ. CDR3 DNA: TGCGCCAGCAGACTATCAGGGGAGAACACTGAAGCTTTCTTT. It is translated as CASRLSGENTEAFF.

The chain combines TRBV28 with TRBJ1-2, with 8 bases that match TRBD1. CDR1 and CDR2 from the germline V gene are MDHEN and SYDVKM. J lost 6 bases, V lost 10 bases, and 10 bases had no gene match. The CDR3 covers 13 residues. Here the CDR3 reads CATGQGKRNGYTF. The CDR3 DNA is TGTGCCACTGGACAGGGAAAAAGGAATGGCTACACCTTC.

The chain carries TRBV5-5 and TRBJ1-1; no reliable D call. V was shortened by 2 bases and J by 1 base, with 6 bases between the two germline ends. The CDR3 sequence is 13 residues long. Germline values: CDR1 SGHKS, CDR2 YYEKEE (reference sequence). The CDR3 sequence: CASSFEPNTEAFF. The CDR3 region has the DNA TGTGCCAGCAGCTTTGAGCCGAACACTGAAGCTTTCTTT.

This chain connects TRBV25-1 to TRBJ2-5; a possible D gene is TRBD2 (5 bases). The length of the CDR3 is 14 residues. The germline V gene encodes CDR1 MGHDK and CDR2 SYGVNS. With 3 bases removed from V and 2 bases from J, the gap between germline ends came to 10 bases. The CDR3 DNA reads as TGTGCCAGCAGTGATCACGGACTTCAAGAGACCCAGTACTTC. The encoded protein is CASSDHGLQETQYF.

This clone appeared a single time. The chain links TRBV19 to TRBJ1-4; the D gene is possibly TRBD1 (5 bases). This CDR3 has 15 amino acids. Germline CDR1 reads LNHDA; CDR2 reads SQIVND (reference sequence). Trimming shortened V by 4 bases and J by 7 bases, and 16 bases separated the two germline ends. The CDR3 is CASSTQVRASEKLFF. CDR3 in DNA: TGTGCCAGTAGTACCCAGGTCAGGGCGAGTGAAAAACTGTTTTTT.

The CDR3 nucleotides are TGTGCCAGCACCGTAACAGGGGACTACGAGCAGTACTTC. It encodes CASTVTGDYEQYF. This sequence joins TRBV21-1 and TRBJ2-7; TRBD1 reflects the table's D call only, with no check against the DNA. TRBV21-1 is a pseudogene locus. The CDR3 covers 13 residues.

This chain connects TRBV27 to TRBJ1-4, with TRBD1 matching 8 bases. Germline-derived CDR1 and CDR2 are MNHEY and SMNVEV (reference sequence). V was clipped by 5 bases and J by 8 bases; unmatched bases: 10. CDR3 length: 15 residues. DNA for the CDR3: TGTGCCAGCAGTCTCAGGACAGGGAACCCCGAAAAACTGTTTTTT. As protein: CASSLRTGNPEKLFF. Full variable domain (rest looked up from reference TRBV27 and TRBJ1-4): EAQVTQNPRYLITVTGKKLTVTCSQNMNHEYMSWYRQDPGLGLRQIYYSMNVEVTDKGDVPEGYKVSRKEKRNFPLILESPSPNQTSLYFCASSLRTGNPEKLFFGSGTQLSVL.

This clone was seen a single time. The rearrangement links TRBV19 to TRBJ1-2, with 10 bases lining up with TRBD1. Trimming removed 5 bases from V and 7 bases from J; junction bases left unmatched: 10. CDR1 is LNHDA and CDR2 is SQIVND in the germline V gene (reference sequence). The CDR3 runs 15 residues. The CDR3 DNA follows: TGTGCCAGTAGTCCTCGGACAGGGGGATCTGGTGGCTACACCTTC. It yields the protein CASSPRTGGSGGYTF.

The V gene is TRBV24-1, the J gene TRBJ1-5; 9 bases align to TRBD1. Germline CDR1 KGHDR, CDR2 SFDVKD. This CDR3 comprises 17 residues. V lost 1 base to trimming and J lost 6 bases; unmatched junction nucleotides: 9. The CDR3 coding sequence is TGTGCCACCAGTGATTTACCCCGGGACAGGGTAATTCAGCCCCAGCATTTT. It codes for CATSDLPRDRVIQPQHF.

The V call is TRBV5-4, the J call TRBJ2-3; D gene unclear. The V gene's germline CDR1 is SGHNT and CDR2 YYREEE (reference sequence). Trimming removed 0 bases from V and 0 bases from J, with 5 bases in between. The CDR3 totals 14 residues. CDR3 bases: TGTGCCAGCAGCTTGGACCGGAGCACAGATACGCAGTATTTT. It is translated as CASSLDRSTDTQYF.

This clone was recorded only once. CDR3 nucleotide sequence: TGTGCCAGCAGCTTGGTTCGTACAGGGCTTCAGAGTGCAACTAATGAAAAACTGTTTTTT. It encodes CASSLVRTGLQSATNEKLFF. The chain couples TRBV5-5 to TRBJ1-4; D may be TRBD1 (6 bases). V shed 0 bases and J shed 0 bases, with 21 bases lying between them. Germline CDR1 reads SGHKS; CDR2 reads YYEKEE (reference sequence). This CDR3 is 20 amino acids long.

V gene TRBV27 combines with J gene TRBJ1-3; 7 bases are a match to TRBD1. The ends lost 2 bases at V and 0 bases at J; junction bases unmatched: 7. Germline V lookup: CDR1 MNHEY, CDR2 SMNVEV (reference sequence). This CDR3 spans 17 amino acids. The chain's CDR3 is CASSLTTGKSSGNTIYF. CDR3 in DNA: TGTGCCAGCAGTTTAACGACAGGGAAGAGCTCTGGAAACACCATATATTTT.

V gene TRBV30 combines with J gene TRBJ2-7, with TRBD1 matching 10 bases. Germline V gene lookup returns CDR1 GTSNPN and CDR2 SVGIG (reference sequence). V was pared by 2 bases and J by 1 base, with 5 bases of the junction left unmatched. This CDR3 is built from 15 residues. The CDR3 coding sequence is TGTGCCTGGAGTCCCCGGGACAGGGGTTCCTACGAGCAGTACTTC. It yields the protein CAWSPRDRGSYEQYF.

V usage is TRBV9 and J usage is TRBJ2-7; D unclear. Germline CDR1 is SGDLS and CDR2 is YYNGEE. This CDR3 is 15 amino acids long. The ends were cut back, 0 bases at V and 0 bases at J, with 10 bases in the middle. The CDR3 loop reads CASSVGEVGSYEQYF. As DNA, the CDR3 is TGTGCCAGCAGCGTAGGTGAGGTGGGCTCCTACGAGCAGTACTTC.

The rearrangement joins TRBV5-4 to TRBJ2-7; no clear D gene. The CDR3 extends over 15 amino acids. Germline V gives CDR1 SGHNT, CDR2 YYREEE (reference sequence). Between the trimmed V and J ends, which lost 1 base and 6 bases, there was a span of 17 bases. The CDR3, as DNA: TGTGCCAGCAGCTTGTCTTTGGGCACAACTGGCGAGCAGTACTTC. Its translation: CASSLSLGTTGEQYF. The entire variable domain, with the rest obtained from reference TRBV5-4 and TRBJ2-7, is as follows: ETGVTQSPTHLIKTRGQQVTLRCSSQSGHNTVSWYQQALGQGPQFIFQYYREEENGRGNFPPRFSGLQFPNYSSELNVNALELDDSALYLCASSLSLGTTGEQYFGPGTRLTVT.

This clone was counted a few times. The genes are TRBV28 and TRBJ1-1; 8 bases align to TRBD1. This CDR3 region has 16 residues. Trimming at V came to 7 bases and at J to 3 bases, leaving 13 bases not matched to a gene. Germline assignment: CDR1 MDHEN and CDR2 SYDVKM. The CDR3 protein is CASTPRGHRGDTEAFF. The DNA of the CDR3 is TGTGCCAGCACTCCCCGGGGCCACAGGGGGGACACTGAAGCTTTCTTT.

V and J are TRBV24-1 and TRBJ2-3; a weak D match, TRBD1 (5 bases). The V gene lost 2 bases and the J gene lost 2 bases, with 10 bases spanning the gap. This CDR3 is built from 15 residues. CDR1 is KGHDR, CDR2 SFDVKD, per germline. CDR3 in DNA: TGTGCCACCAGTGATTCGACGGACATCACAGATACGCAGTATTTT. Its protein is CATSDSTDITDTQYF.

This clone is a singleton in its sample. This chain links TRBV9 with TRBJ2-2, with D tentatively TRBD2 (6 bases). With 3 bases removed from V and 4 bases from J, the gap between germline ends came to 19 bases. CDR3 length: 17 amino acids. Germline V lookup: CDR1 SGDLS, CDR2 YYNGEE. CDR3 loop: CASSASRDLQTTGELFF. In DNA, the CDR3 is TGTGCCAGCAGCGCGTCCCGGGACTTACAAACCACCGGGGAGCTGTTTTTT. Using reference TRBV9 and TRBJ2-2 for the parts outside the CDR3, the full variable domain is DSGVTQTPKHLITATGQRVTLRCSPRSGDLSVYWYQQSLDQGLQFLIQYYNGEERAKGNILERFSAQQFPDLHSELNLSSLELGDSALYFCASSASRDLQTTGELFFGEGSRLTVL.

Written as DNA, the CDR3 is TGTGCCAGCAGTTACTCGAGCCATATTAACTATGGCTACACCTTC. It translates to CASSYSSHINYGYTF. This rearrangement joins TRBV6-5 to TRBJ1-2, with unresolved D. CDR1 MNHEY and CDR2 SVGAGI come from the germline V gene. CDR3 size: 15 residues. Between the trimmed V and J ends, which lost 0 bases and 1 base, there was a span of 9 bases.